This T cell receptor beta chain was retrieved from a study of blood T cell repertoires in COVID-19 (TCRdb year 2020). As for the study more broadly: Collaborator samples came from the United States, Italy and Spain and covered acute and convalescent phases of COVID-19. The material from the prospective study consisted of cDNA or gDNA derived from T cells, B-cell-depleted T cells, or PBMCs. Subjects who had been exposed to COVID-19, were actively infected with it, or had recovered from it provided the deeply sampled blood TCRbeta repertoires that made up the dataset. The repertoires were released in a freely available public database intended as a resource for research on the immune response to SARS-CoV-2. Samples were obtained from the ongoing ImmuneRACE study (first 160 participants) and from about 1,300 subjects provided by 6 global collaborators. A de-identified subject ID, COVID-19 status, age in years and sex were almost always included in the sample metadata. Where available, HLA class I and class II types were obtained from metadata supplied by the sample provider rather than from assay-based typing.

About this clone itself: The target of this receptor is not known. One base away there is no much larger clone; base qualities are not given.

Study-wide conclusions, independent of this receptor: The amount of clinical and demographic metadata varied by source and participant and was provided uncurated.

TCRbeta CDR3 regions were amplified from genomic DNA using the immunoSEQ Assay, a bias-controlled multiplex PCR. On the study's bioinformatics: Nucleated cell counts per sample were estimated from amplification of reference gene primers within the assay. To quantify the absolute abundance of each unique TCRbeta CDR3 rearrangement, sequence reads were collapsed and filtered. Productive Simpson clonality was computed per sample as the square root of Simpson's diversity index over productive rearrangements. TCRdb took over this immuneACCESS table, retaining in-frame rearrangements with V and J assigned. Such tables are incomplete; in checked studies, under half of the missing clones stem from an unresolved V gene, and the remainder is unexplained. The V and J calls and clone size are taken from that table; D and trimming were inferred from the DNA. In this sample the table shows 380,000 or so clones, around nine tenths of which occur a single time. The leading ten clones occupy about 7.6% of the sample.

One collaborating source in Seattle enrolled patients while the patients were actively infected and followed the patients over time throughout the course of disease. Collaborating institutions collected whole blood in K2EDTA tubes following their own protocols. Collaborator samples were shipped for TCRbeta analysis as frozen whole blood, isolated PBMCs, or DNA extracted from either sample type. The specimen sequenced was peripheral blood. This clonotype originated in a woman in her fifties or sixties with COVID-19, enrolled during active disease.

At the DNA level, the sequence is TGTGCCTGGAGTGCCGGTAGGCAGGGAATTTACACAGATACGCAGTATTTT. Its translation reads: CAWSAGRQGIYTDTQYF. The chain links TRBV30 with TRBJ2-3, with TRBD1 perhaps the D gene, on 5 matching bases. V and J lose 1 base and 2 bases, and a span of 19 bases separates them. The CDR3 has 17 amino acids, counting the end cysteine and phenylalanine. Only CDR3 DNA remains: 51 bases, in frame from the first base. The CDR1 and CDR2 encoded by the germline V gene (reference sequence) are GTSNPN and SVGIG.